A selection of T cell receptor beta chains follows, all from one sample in a study of regulatory T cells in long-lasting Graves disease. TCRdb re-analysed the multiplex PCR reads in MiXCR, keeping a single row per CDR3 protein. The table shows some 490,000 distinct CDR3 sequences, with about 11% occurring only once. The data were also submitted as part of a second study, on T cells in Graves' hyperthyroidism and ophthalmopathy.

The material was peripheral blood mononuclear cells (PBMCs), obtained at new diagnosis, from a patient treated with antithyroid drugs. The receptors originated from a woman aged 30 to 39 with Graves disease. The CDR3 runs from the conserved cysteine through the conserved F or W.

V	J	CDR3
TRBV27	TRBJ1-5	CASSIRAREGQPQHF
TRBV19	TRBJ2-1	CASRAGVKYNEQFF
TRBV11-3	TRBJ2-2	CASSPWTGDYTNTGELFF
TRBV10-3	TRBJ2-7	CAISEPGTSYEQYF
TRBV6-1	TRBJ2-7	CASTQEGYEQYF
TRBV18	TRBJ2-5	CASSPGVAETQYF
TRBV28	TRBJ2-5	CASEGLTGETQYF
TRBV27	TRBJ2-3	CASSLWVADTQYF
TRBV6-1	TRBJ1-5	CASRMDSNQPQHF
TRBV27	TRBJ2-1	CASSPQTGPNNEQFF
TRBV27	TRBJ1-2	CASSFRVGRNYGYTF
TRBV10-3	TRBJ1-1	CAISPDKNEAFF
TRBV20-1	TRBJ2-5	CSALAGGLGETQYF
TRBV11-2	TRBJ2-2	CASSQGRGTGELFF
TRBV11-2	TRBJ2-6	CASSTPGANVLTF
TRBV7-9	TRBJ2-2	CASSKGQDTGELFF
TRBV5-1	TRBJ2-3	CASSLVGRGPTDTQYF
TRBV6-2/TRBV6-3	TRBJ2-7	CASSYATGKQYF
TRBV12-3/TRBV12-4	TRBJ2-7	CASSLPDRSYEQYF
TRBV7-2	TRBJ2-5	CASSFEEGQTRSQETQYF
TRBV29-1	TRBJ2-4	CSVEDEAKNIQYF
TRBV10-3	TRBJ1-6	CAIRLSAGQYNSPLHF